Below, 18 T cell receptor beta chains from the same sample are listed, as sequenced in a study of blood T cell repertoires in COVID-19. Profiled with immunoSEQ multiplex PCR; TCRdb holds only in-frame clones, not every one. The profile covers about 59,000 clones, with about 70% appearing a single time and 11% to 15% taken by the ten largest. The material sequenced was peripheral blood. These receptors were taken from a woman between 65 and 79 years old with acute or convalescent COVID-19.

The chain links TRBV6-5 to TRBJ1-1; 7 bases align to TRBD1. This CDR3 spans 15 amino acids. Trimming cost V 0 bases and J 0 bases; bases outside gene matches: 1. Germline loops: CDR1 MNHEY, CDR2 SVGAGI. The CDR3 DNA follows: TGTGCCAGCAGTTACTCAACAGGGGTGAACACTGAAGCTTTCTTT. It yields the protein CASSYSTGVNTEAFF.

The rearrangement joins TRBV5-1 to TRBJ2-1, with D perhaps matching TRBD1 (6 bases). V was cut by 5 bases and J by 3 bases, with 15 bases left in between. CDR3 length: 15 residues. The V gene's germline CDR1 is SGHRS and CDR2 YFSETQ. CDR3 amino acids: CASSEGQHRYNEQFF. The DNA for the CDR3 is TGCGCCAGCAGTGAAGGACAGCACCGCTACAATGAGCAGTTCTTC.

The rearrangement uses TRBV7-6 and TRBJ2-1; weak D call: TRBD2 (5 bases). The CDR3 spans 13 residues. CDR1 is SGHVS and CDR2 is FNYEAQ in the germline V gene. V shed 5 bases and J shed 5 bases, with 10 bases lying between them. DNA for the CDR3: TGTGCCAGCAGCGGAAGGACTCACAATGAGCAGTTCTTC. Protein product: CASSGRTHNEQFF.

On this clone: Compared with germline, one end of the junction differs, possibly owing to a read error. The CDR3 reads CASSGTSTAQF. CDR3 coding DNA: TGTGCCAGCAGCGGCACCTCGACAGCCCAGTTT. The V and J genes are TRBV2 and TRBJ2-3; tentative D call: TRBD1 (5 bases). CDR1 and CDR2 (germline): SNHLY, FYNNEI. The CDR3 extends over 11 amino acids.

The rearrangement uses TRBV9 and TRBJ2-1; D is possibly TRBD2 (5 bases). The V gene lost 0 bases and the J gene lost 10 bases, with 8 bases spanning the gap. The CDR3 is made up of 12 amino acids. Per germline, CDR1 SGDLS and CDR2 YYNGEE. Here the CDR3 DNA reads TGTGCCAGCAGCGTAGTTTGGGAGGAGCAGTTCTTC. Its translation: CASSVVWEEQFF.

The chain recombines TRBV19 with TRBJ2-2; 10 bases match TRBD1. V dropped 3 bases and J dropped 7; count of bases not matched to a gene: 2. CDR3 length: 14 amino acids. The germline V gene encodes CDR1 LNHDA and CDR2 SQIVND (reference sequence). The CDR3 loop is CASSMGQGNGELFF. CDR3 coding DNA: TGTGCCAGTAGTATGGGACAGGGGAACGGGGAGCTGTTTTTT.

The CDR3 DNA follows: TGCGCCAGCAGCCTCGGGGGGGCCCACAATGAGCAGTTCTTC. Its translation: CASSLGGAHNEQFF. J is TRBJ2-1 and V is TRBV5-1; 8 nucleotides agree with TRBD2. CDR3 length: 14 residues. The germline gives CDR1 SGHRS, CDR2 YFSETQ. The junction had 5 bases not matched to a gene; V was cut back by 4 bases and J by 5 bases.

V gene TRBV4-1 combines with J gene TRBJ1-6; D is undetermined. Germline CDR1 and CDR2: MGHRA and YSYEKL. Trimming took 0 bases from V and 0 from J, leaving 18 bases between them. This CDR3 spans 20 amino acids. The CDR3 DNA reads TGCGCCAGCAGCCAAGATCAGCATCGCTTGGGGAGCTCCTATAATTCACCCCTCCACTTT. Amino acids: CASSQDQHRLGSSYNSPLHF.

This clone was seen a few times. V is TRBV11-2 and J is TRBJ2-5; 11 bases line up with TRBD2. The junction had 3 bases not matched to a gene; V was cut back by 3 bases and J by 0 bases. Germline V gene data show CDR1 as SGHAT and CDR2 as FQNNGV. The CDR3 spans 16 residues. In DNA, the CDR3 is TGTGCCAGCAGCTTCGGGACTAGCGGATACCAAGAGACCCAGTACTTC. It specifies CASSFGTSGYQETQYF.

The V gene is TRBV28, the J gene TRBJ1-3; D possibly corresponds to TRBD1 (6 bases). This CDR3 has 15 residues. V lost 8 bases and J 0 bases, leaving 14 bases between the germline ends. Germline V CDR1 and CDR2: MDHEN, SYDVKM. The CDR3 sequence is CASETDSPSGNTIYF. The CDR3 coding sequence is TGTGCCAGCGAAACGGACAGCCCCTCTGGAAACACCATATATTTT.

A single count supports this clone. This chain links TRBV7-9 with TRBJ2-6, with no clear D. In germline, CDR1 is SEHNR, CDR2 FQNEAQ (reference sequence). V was cut by 2 bases and J by 2 bases, with 13 bases left in between. The CDR3 runs to 17 residues. The CDR3 sequence is CASSLRSRQTGANVLTF. The CDR3, as DNA: TGTGCCAGCAGCTTAAGGTCGAGGCAGACTGGGGCCAACGTCCTGACTTTC.

This rearrangement joins TRBV11-2 to TRBJ1-3; TRBD1 aligns across 8 bases. The ends lost 6 bases at V and 0 bases at J; junction bases unmatched: 4. CDR1 and CDR2 (germline): SGHAT, FQNNGV. This CDR3 has 15 amino acids. This chain's CDR3 is CASRRQGLSGNTIYF. CDR3 bases: TGTGCCAGCAGACGACAGGGGCTCTCTGGAAACACCATATATTTT.

This sequence joins TRBV11-3 and TRBJ2-1; 7 bases are a match to TRBD2. V trimming: 8 bases; J trimming: 2 bases; junction bases outside the gene matches: 9. The CDR3 consists of 15 residues. Germline CDR1 reads SGHNT; CDR2 reads YENEEA. CDR3 sequence: CASASGRGPYNEQFF. The CDR3 bases are TGTGCCAGCGCAAGTGGGAGGGGACCCTACAATGAGCAGTTCTTC.

V usage is TRBV29-1 and J usage is TRBJ2-1; D unclear. V shed 1 base and J shed 4 bases, with 11 bases lying between them. The CDR3 covers 14 residues. In germline, CDR1 is SQVTM, CDR2 ANQGSEA. Written as DNA, the CDR3 is TGCAGCGTTGAAGGCCAGGAAGATTACAATGAGCAGTTCTTC. Translated, it gives CSVEGQEDYNEQFF.

In this sample, this clone turned up a few times. V gene TRBV2 combines with J gene TRBJ1-4, with D unresolved. This CDR3 region has 11 residues. The V and J ends lost 4 bases and 10 bases respectively, with 7 bases between them. Germline values: CDR1 SNHLY, CDR2 FYNNEI. CDR3 sequence: CASSASGKLFF. CDR3 nucleotides: TGTGCCAGCAGTGCCAGTGGAAAACTGTTTTTT.

The chain has TRBV4-1 and TRBJ1-1; 7 positions agree with TRBD1. V shed 7 bases and J 1 base; nucleotides not matched to a gene: 6. CDR1 and CDR2 from the germline V gene are MGHRA and YSYEKL. This CDR3 comprises 14 residues. The CDR3 sequence: CASNRDSTNTEAFF. The CDR3 DNA is TGCGCCAGCAACCGGGACAGTACGAACACTGAAGCTTTCTTT.

The V and J genes are TRBV5-4 and TRBJ2-1, with 10 nucleotides matching TRBD2. CDR1 SGHNT and CDR2 YYREEE come from the germline V gene (reference sequence). V was clipped by 4 bases and J by 8 bases; unmatched bases: 15. This CDR3 is built from 17 residues. The chain's CDR3 is CASSHDAERGGFYEQFF. In DNA form, the CDR3 reads TGTGCCAGCAGCCACGATGCCGAGCGGGGGGGCTTCTATGAGCAGTTCTTC. Variable domain in full (rest from reference TRBV5-4 and TRBJ2-1): ETGVTQSPTHLIKTRGQQVTLRCSSQSGHNTVSWYQQALGQGPQFIFQYYREEENGRGNFPPRFSGLQFPNYSSELNVNALELDDSALYLCASSHDAERGGFYEQFFGPGTRLTVL.

The genes are TRBV7-9 and TRBJ2-1; no firm D call. The CDR3 sequence is 9 residues long. V lost 5 bases to trimming and J lost 9 bases, with 2 bases between them. Looked up from germline, CDR1 is SEHNR and CDR2 is FQNEAQ (reference sequence). The DNA for the CDR3 is TGTGCCAGCAGCCTTGAGCAGTTCTTC. This gives the protein CASSLEQFF.